The source of this TCR beta chain is a study of graft-versus-host responses after intestinal transplantation. TCRdb keeps only in-frame clones here, not all; method: immunoSEQ multiplex PCR. The table lists around 90,000 clones, around 92% of them singletons, with roughly 0.069% in the top ten. Notes on this clone: Its antigen is unidentified.

After removal of 2 bases from V and 5 bases from J, the junction contained 8 bases not matched to a gene. The CDR3 is 15 residues long. Germline CDR1 and CDR2: ENHRY and SYGVKD. The chain couples TRBV10-3 to TRBJ2-5; 7 bases map to TRBD1. The TCR originated in a human donor who was the organ donor for an intestinal transplant. The starting material was unstimulated CD8+ T cells sorted from spleen or lymph node cells, obtained before transplant. The CDR3 loop is CAISEPHTGVETQYF. The CDR3 DNA follows: TGTGCCATCAGTGAGCCACATACAGGGGTTGAGACCCAGTACTTC.